This TCR beta chain is from a study of blood T cell repertoires in COVID-19. Turning to the study itself: Material from acute and convalescent COVID-19 was sourced from the United States, Italy and Spain. T cells, B-cell-depleted T cells, or PBMCs provided the cDNA or gDNA that served as material.

Clones were sequenced by immunoSEQ multiplex PCR, and TCRdb holds only the in-frame ones, with some missing. The sample shows about 300,000 clones, roughly 82% of them seen only once. This CDR3 spans 15 amino acids. Germline V CDR1 and CDR2: MGHRA, YSYEKL. V lost 1 base and J lost 5; bases outside the gene matches: 8. The TCR sequence derives from a woman in her 50s with acute or convalescent COVID-19. The rearrangement links TRBV4-1 to TRBJ2-7; 7 bases are a match to TRBD2. The sample was peripheral blood. The DNA for the CDR3 is TGCGCCAGCAGCCAAGCGGGGAGGGTCGTCAACGAGCAGTACTTC. It codes for CASSQAGRVVNEQYF.